This T cell receptor (beta chain) was profiled in a study of CD8 T cells in Susac syndrome (dated 2019 in TCRdb). At the level of the whole study: Of the Susac syndrome patients who were sequenced, roughly 6 had clinically active disease and about 8 were in clinical remission. Susac syndrome patients were therapy-naive, on corticosteroids (some also receiving IVIg), or on IVIg alone at blood withdrawal. Whether CD8+ T cell activation and differentiation in Susac syndrome was antigen driven was tested using repertoire sequencing. What the research found in general, with its limitations: In patients with Susac syndrome, the CD4+ T cell repertoire showed no detectable clonal expansion. The number of individuals in the TCR sequencing and HLA analysis was acknowledged as relatively small.

Concerning this clonotype: Its recognized antigen is unknown. Nothing much larger sits one base from this clone, and base qualities are not available.

The CDR3 has 15 amino acids, counting the end cysteine and phenylalanine. Only CDR3 DNA remains: 45 bases, in frame from the first base. At the junction V is shortened by 4 bases and J by 7 bases, with 20 bases in between. CDR1 and CDR2 were assigned from the germline V gene as SQVTM and ANQGSEA. High-throughput TCR beta sequencing profiled peripheral blood CD8+ and CD4+ T cells from healthy donors, Susac syndrome patients and multiple sclerosis patients. Susac syndrome patients met recently defined diagnostic criteria for definite or probable disease. Bulk CD8+ and CD4+ T cells were purified by magnetic negative isolation, whereas CD8+ TEMRA cells were enriched by FACS. Blood was drawn into EDTA tubes, processed within 24 hours, and PBMCs were isolated by density gradient centrifugation. PBMCs intended for TCR sequencing were cryopreserved in liquid nitrogen and were subsequently thawed in a 37 degrees C water bath. The sorted or isolated CD4+, CD8+ and CD8+ TEMRA cells reached a purity of at least 90%.

RNA was extracted with the RNeasy kit and about 0.5 to 1 ug was reverse transcribed using random hexamers. TCR beta CDR3 regions were amplified with the immunoSEQ multiplex PCR assay covering 54 Vbeta and 13 Jbeta segments. Bias from PCR amplification was corrected by using a synthetic template baseline for primer optimization and for computational correction. The source study handled its data this way. Only productive sequences were kept, with reads annotated to V, D and J genes according to IMGT and analyzed in immunoSEQ Analyzer. To calculate clonality, Shannon entropy was normalized by log2 of the number of productive unique sequences and then subtracted from one. For each patient and control, public and private clones were evaluated within the 100 most prevalent clones. Clones were defined as Susac-specific when absent from the healthy and MS cohorts, from fewer than 1,300 published viral clones and from other ImmuneACCESS disease sequences. TCRdb reprocessing: public reads trimmed at Q25 with fastp, clones called with MiXCR, in-frame beta chains kept. Rows with one shared CDR3 protein collapse into an entry with the most common genes and DNA. These V and J calls rely on TCRdb rather than the paper's analysis. This sample holds about 140,000 distinct CDR3 sequences; over 90% were observed only once. The ten largest make up 0.13% to 0.15% of the sample.

Source material: CD4+ T cells from PBMCs. The chain was built from TRBV29-1 and TRBJ2-1; the D gene is perhaps TRBD2, from 5 matching bases. The TCR originated in a human donor with Susac syndrome. The CDR3 is CSVAIMRPTSNEQFF. DNA sequence: TGCAGCGTTGCCATAATGCGGCCCACTAGTAATGAGCAGTTCTTC.